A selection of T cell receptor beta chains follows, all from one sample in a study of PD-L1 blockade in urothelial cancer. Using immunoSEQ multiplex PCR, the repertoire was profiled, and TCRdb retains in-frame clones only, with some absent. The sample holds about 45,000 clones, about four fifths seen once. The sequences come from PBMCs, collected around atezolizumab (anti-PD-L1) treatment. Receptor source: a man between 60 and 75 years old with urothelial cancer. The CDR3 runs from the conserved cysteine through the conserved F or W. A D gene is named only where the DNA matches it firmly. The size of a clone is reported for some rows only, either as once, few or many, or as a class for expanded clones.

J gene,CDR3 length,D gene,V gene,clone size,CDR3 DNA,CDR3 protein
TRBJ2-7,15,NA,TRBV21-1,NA,TGTGCCAGCAGCAAAGAGGAGGGGTACCCCTACGAGCAGTACTTC,CASSKEEGYPYEQYF
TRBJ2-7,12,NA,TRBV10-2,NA,TGCGCCAGCAGTGAGGACGGACTGGAGCAGTACTTC,CASSEDGLEQYF
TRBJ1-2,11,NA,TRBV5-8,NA,TGTGCCAGCAGCTTGGGCCAGGCAGGAACCTTC,CASSLGQAGTF
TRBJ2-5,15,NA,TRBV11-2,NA,TGTGCCAGCAGCTTAGGCGGAGGGGGGGGTGAGACCCAGTACTTC,CASSLGGGGGETQYF
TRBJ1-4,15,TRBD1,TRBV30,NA,TGTGCCTGGAGCACGACAGGGGTTACTAATGAAAAACTGTTTTTT,CAWSTTGVTNEKLFF
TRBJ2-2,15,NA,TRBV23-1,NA,TGCGCCAGCAGTCAGCCCGGCCCAGAGGCCGGGGAGCTGTTTTTT,CASSQPGPEAGELFF
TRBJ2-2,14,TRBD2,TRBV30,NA,TGTGCCACCGGGACTAGCGGCAACACCGGGGAGCTGTTTTTT,CATGTSGNTGELFF
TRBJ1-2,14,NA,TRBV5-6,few,TGTGCCAGCAGCCTAGTAGACAGGTTGCGCGGCTACACCTTC,CASSLVDRLRGYTF
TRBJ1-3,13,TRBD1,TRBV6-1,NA,TGTGCCAGCAGGACAGGGGACGGAAACACCATATATTTT,CASRTGDGNTIYF
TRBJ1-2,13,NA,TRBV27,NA,TGTGCCAGCAAGAGAGGCAGCCACTATGGCTACACCTTC,CASKRGSHYGYTF